Presented here are 23 T cell receptor beta chains from one specimen sequenced in a study of technical replicates of blood from a few donors. The assay was immunoSEQ multiplex PCR, and TCRdb's table has in-frame clones only and misses some. The sample lists tens of thousands of clones, 90% to 97% occurring once. The sample comprised T cells isolated from PBMCs. Receptors originate from a human donor in good health.

The chain carries TRBV7-2 and TRBJ2-3, with 9 bases lining up with TRBD2. This CDR3 is 15 amino acids long. J was trimmed by 1 base and V by 5 bases; bases with no gene match: 4. Germline CDR1 and CDR2: SGHTA and FQGNSA. CDR3 DNA sequence: TGTGCCAGCAGCCCTCTAGCGGGACGCACAGATACGCAGTATTTT. Residues: CASSPLAGRTDTQYF.

The V and J genes are TRBV6-5 and TRBJ2-1; 8 nucleotides align to TRBD2. J was trimmed by 8 bases and V by 4 bases; bases with no gene match: 13. The CDR3 runs to 16 residues. Germline loops: CDR1 MNHEY, CDR2 SVGAGI. The chain's CDR3 is CASSLLGTRAQYEQFF. The CDR3 DNA is TGTGCCAGCAGTTTATTGGGGACTAGGGCACAGTATGAGCAGTTCTTC.

The chain couples TRBV30 to TRBJ1-2; 8 bases align to TRBD1. V was pared by 5 bases and J by 7 bases, with 6 bases of the junction left unmatched. In germline, CDR1 is GTSNPN, CDR2 SVGIG (reference sequence). CDR3 length: 12 amino acids. The CDR3 nucleotides read TGTGCCTGGGGACAGGGAAGTTCTGGCTACACCTTC. Protein product: CAWGQGSSGYTF. Using reference TRBV30 and TRBJ1-2 for the parts outside the CDR3, the full variable domain is SQTIHQWPATLVQPVGSPLSLECTVEGTSNPNLYWYRQAAGRGLQLLFYSVGIGQISSEVPQNLSASRPQDRQFILSSKKLLLSDSGFYLCAWGQGSSGYTFGSGTRLTVV.

The gene calls are TRBV29-1 and TRBJ2-7; the match to TRBD1 covers 9 bases. CDR1 is SQVTM, CDR2 ANQGSEA, per germline. The J segment lost 1 base and the V segment lost 5 bases, leaving 12 bases of the junction unmatched. The CDR3 extends over 16 amino acids. In DNA, the CDR3 is TGCAGCGTTACCCGATCGCTGACAGGGGGGTCCTACGAGCAGTACTTC. It yields the protein CSVTRSLTGGSYEQYF.

The chain recombines TRBV4-1 with TRBJ2-7, with 7 bases fitting TRBD2. With 4 bases clipped from V and 3 bases from J, the junction kept 21 bases outside the gene matches. The CDR3 has 19 residues. Germline values: CDR1 MGHRA, CDR2 YSYEKL. The CDR3 DNA follows: TGCGCCAGCAGCCTGGGGATTAATTTGCGGGAGCCCCTGTTCTACGAGCAGTACTTC. The encoded protein is CASSLGINLREPLFYEQYF.

This clone showed up just once. The chain recombines TRBV27 with TRBJ1-5, with D hard to call. The germline V gene encodes CDR1 MNHEY and CDR2 SMNVEV (reference sequence). Trimming left V 3 bases short and J 0 bases short, with 9 bases between. The CDR3 extends over 15 amino acids. CDR3 coding DNA: TGTGCCAGCAGTTTCGTTTCAGGTAGCAATCAGCCCCAGCATTTT. This translates into CASSFVSGSNQPQHF.

CDR3 nucleotides: TGTGCCAGCAGCGTAGTATCTGCGGGTGAGCAGTTCTTC. It codes for CASSVVSAGEQFF. The J gene is TRBJ2-1, the V gene TRBV9, with a tentative D call TRBD2 (5 bases). V lost 0 bases to trimming and J lost 9 bases, with 10 bases between them. Germline V lookup: CDR1 SGDLS, CDR2 YYNGEE. The CDR3 spans 13 residues.

The chain is built from TRBV9 and TRBJ2-1, with D maybe TRBD1 (5 bases). Trimming took off 2 bases at V and 1 base at J, with 7 bases between the two ends. The CDR3 covers 14 residues. Germline CDR1 SGDLS, CDR2 YYNGEE. The CDR3 region is CASSVQGSYNEQFF. The CDR3 region has the DNA TGTGCCAGCAGCGTCCAGGGATCCTACAATGAGCAGTTCTTC.

V is TRBV27 and J is TRBJ2-7; 10 bases are shared with TRBD2. CDR1 and CDR2 from the germline V gene are MNHEY and SMNVEV (reference sequence). CDR3 size: 13 residues. After removal of 6 bases from V and 6 bases from J, the junction contained 5 bases not matched to a gene. The CDR3 coding sequence is TGTGCCAGCAGCCCTAGCGGGAGCAGCGAGCAGTACTTC. Amino acids: CASSPSGSSEQYF.

The rearrangement uses TRBV19 and TRBJ2-7; D may be TRBD2 (6 bases). The CDR3 covers 16 residues. The germline V gene encodes CDR1 LNHDA and CDR2 SQIVND (reference sequence). V gave up 1 base and J gave up 1 base, with 14 bases separating them. The CDR3 DNA follows: TGTGCCAGTAGTATAGGTTTAACGGGGGTTTCCTACGAGCAGTACTTC. Translation gives CASSIGLTGVSYEQYF.

V is TRBV6-1 and J is TRBJ2-3; D perhaps matches TRBD1 (6 bases). Germline values: CDR1 MNHNS, CDR2 SASEGT. Deletions cut 1 base from V and 4 bases from J, with 15 bases between. The CDR3 consists of 16 residues. CDR3: CASSEVLTGFSDTQYF. The CDR3 DNA sequence: TGTGCCAGCAGTGAAGTCCTAACAGGGTTTTCAGATACGCAGTATTTT.

The chain uses TRBV4-3 and TRBJ2-7, with D unresolved. The CDR3 spans 11 residues. Looked up from germline, CDR1 is LGHNA and CDR2 is YSLEER. V shed 4 bases and J shed 9 bases, with 10 bases lying between them. In DNA, the CDR3 is TGCGCCAGCAGCCCGTGGTCCGGGCAGTACTTC. This translates into CASSPWSGQYF.

The J gene is TRBJ2-5, the V gene TRBV25-1; D call uncertain. Trimming left V 1 base short and J 9 bases short, with 12 bases between. Germline CDR1 MGHDK, CDR2 SYGVNS. The CDR3 has 13 residues. CDR3 DNA: TGTGCCAGCAGTGAATCCATACCAACAGCCCAGTACTTC. Protein product: CASSESIPTAQYF.

The rearrangement joins TRBV6-5 to TRBJ2-7; 9 bases match TRBD2. J was trimmed by 1 base and V by 6 bases; bases with no gene match: 7. Germline CDR1 is MNHEY and CDR2 is SVGAGI. The CDR3 runs 15 residues. CDR3 protein: CASSFGLANSYEQYF. DNA for the CDR3: TGTGCCAGCAGCTTCGGACTAGCGAATTCCTACGAGCAGTACTTC.

The chain couples TRBV19 to TRBJ1-5, with 8 bases lining up with TRBD1. This CDR3 has 14 amino acids. After removal of 6 bases from V and 2 bases from J, the junction contained 3 bases not matched to a gene. CDR1 is LNHDA, CDR2 SQIVND, per germline (reference sequence). CDR3 in amino acids: CASRQTGGNQPQHF. CDR3 sequence (DNA): TGTGCCAGTAGACAGACAGGGGGCAATCAGCCCCAGCATTTT.

This sequence joins TRBV5-8 and TRBJ1-6; no clear D. There are 20 residues in the CDR3. V was shortened by 0 bases and J by 3 bases, with 22 bases between the two germline ends. Germline loops: CDR1 SGHTS, CDR2 YDEGEE. The CDR3 is CASSLAKRRAHSSYNSPLHF. CDR3 DNA: TGTGCCAGCAGCTTGGCCAAAAGGAGGGCTCATTCAAGCTATAATTCACCCCTCCACTTT.

A single count supports this clone. The sample has other DNA sequences that encode this CDR3 too. The chain recombines TRBV7-9 with TRBJ2-7, with D possibly being TRBD2 (5 bases). The V gene's germline CDR1 is SEHNR and CDR2 FQNEAQ (reference sequence). The CDR3 consists of 11 residues. Trimming took off 5 bases at V and 4 bases at J, with 6 bases between the two ends. CDR3 region: CASSPGYEQYF. The DNA of the CDR3 is TGTGCCAGCAGCCCGGGATACGAGCAGTACTTC.

The rearrangement joins TRBV6-1 to TRBJ2-5, with TRBD1 matching 7 bases. TRBJ2-7 explains the end of the DNA better; the J call may be wrong. CDR1 is MNHNS and CDR2 is SASEGT in the germline V gene. The CDR3 sequence is 14 residues long. The CDR3 region has the DNA TGTGCCAGCAGTGCGGGACAGAGCTCCTACGAGCAGTACTTC. Protein product: CASSAGQSSYEQYF.

The chain carries TRBV4-3 and TRBJ2-5; D gene ambiguous. Trimming took off 0 bases at V and 1 base at J, with 3 bases between the two ends. Looked up from germline, CDR1 is LGHNA and CDR2 is YSLEER. This CDR3 comprises 13 residues. The chain's CDR3 is CASSQEAQETQYF. The DNA for the CDR3 is TGCGCCAGCAGCCAAGAGGCCCAAGAGACCCAGTACTTC.

The chain is built from TRBV5-1 and TRBJ2-7; 10 bases map to TRBD1. Losses at the gene ends were 3 bases for V and 1 base for J; bases not matched to a gene: 4. This CDR3 is built from 15 residues. The germline gives CDR1 SGHRS, CDR2 YFSETQ. The CDR3 DNA is TGCGCCAGCAGCTCGGGACAGGGGACGTCCTACGAGCAGTACTTC. As protein: CASSSGQGTSYEQYF. Combining the CDR3 with reference TRBV5-1 and TRBJ2-7 gives the whole variable domain KAGVTQTPRYLIKTRGQQVTLSCSPISGHRSVSWYQQTPGQGLQFLFEYFSETQRNKGNFPGRFSGRQFSNSRSEMNVSTLELGDSALYLCASSSGQGTSYEQYFGPGTRLTVT.

The rearrangement uses TRBV5-6 and TRBJ2-1; no firm D call. V lost 5 bases to trimming and J lost 0 bases, with 9 bases between them. Per germline, CDR1 SGHDT and CDR2 YYEEEE. CDR3 length: 14 amino acids. CDR3 sequence (DNA): TGTGCCAGCAGGGCCCACCACTCCTACAATGAGCAGTTCTTC. Translating it yields CASRAHHSYNEQFF.

The V call is TRBV19, the J call TRBJ1-1, with no clear D. V dropped 7 bases and J dropped 1 base, with 7 bases sitting between them. Germline lookup yields CDR1 LNHDA and CDR2 SQIVND (reference sequence). There are 12 residues in the CDR3. CDR3 nucleotides: TGTGCCAGTAACGCAGGGAACACTGAAGCTTTCTTT. Residues: CASNAGNTEAFF.

The chain uses TRBV5-6 and TRBJ1-1; no reliable D call. This CDR3 spans 13 amino acids. The V gene's germline CDR1 is SGHDT and CDR2 YYEEEE. Trimming left V 3 bases short and J 4 bases short, with 10 bases between. The CDR3 loop reads CASSSPQVTEAFF. The CDR3 DNA is TGTGCCAGCAGCTCACCTCAGGTCACTGAAGCTTTCTTT.